The 29 T cell receptor beta chains in this list originate from one sample, sequenced in a study of blood T cell repertoires in COVID-19. Data came from immunoSEQ multiplex PCR; TCRdb stores just in-frame clones and leaves some out. The sample includes under 350,000 clones, 65% to 90% of them seen just once. The sample comprised PBMCs or T cells enriched from blood (not recorded which). The receptors stem from a middle-aged woman with acute COVID-19.

The V and J genes are TRBV29-1 and TRBJ2-3; maybe TRBD2 (5 bases). Trimming cost V 6 bases and J 4 bases, with 26 bases left between them. The CDR3 extends over 17 amino acids. Germline assignment: CDR1 SQVTM and CDR2 ANQGSEA. CDR3 DNA sequence: TGCAGCGTAGATATCCTATTCCGGGTAAAGGAGGCAGATACGCAGTATTTT. Translated: CSVDILFRVKEADTQYF.

The chain is built from TRBV4-1 and TRBJ2-5, with D perhaps TRBD1 (8 bases). CDR1 is MGHRA and CDR2 is YSYEKL in the germline V gene. Deletions cut 2 bases from V and 4 bases from J, with 17 bases between. The CDR3 loop spans 16 amino acids. CDR3 sequence reads: CASSQTGQGGRETQYF. DNA for the CDR3: TGCGCCAGCAGCCAAACCGGACAGGGAGGGCGAGAGACCCAGTACTTC.

V usage is TRBV19 and J usage is TRBJ1-5; D unresolved. The CDR3 loop spans 15 amino acids. V was clipped by 4 bases and J by 0 bases, with 10 bases between them. The germline gives CDR1 LNHDA, CDR2 SQIVND (reference sequence). CDR3 residues: CASSSQQYSNQPQHF. CDR3 DNA: TGTGCCAGTAGTAGTCAACAATATAGCAATCAGCCCCAGCATTTT.

The rearrangement joins TRBV11-3 to TRBJ1-6, with 8 bases aligning to TRBD1. Germline V gives CDR1 SGHNT, CDR2 YENEEA. The CDR3 is 14 residues long. Trimming took 4 bases from V and 7 from J; bases not matched to a gene: 3. CDR3 amino acids: CASSSGQVNSPLHF. CDR3 DNA sequence: TGTGCCAGCAGCTCGGGACAGGTGAATTCACCCCTCCACTTT.

V gene TRBV4-1 combines with J gene TRBJ1-5; 10 bases are a match to TRBD1. In germline, CDR1 is MGHRA, CDR2 YSYEKL. Trimming removed 4 bases from V and 6 bases from J; junction bases left unmatched: 12. The CDR3 totals 17 residues. As DNA, the CDR3 is TGCGCCAGCAGCCTTCAAATACTGACAGGGGGCGGTCAGCCCCAGCATTTT. Its protein product is CASSLQILTGGGQPQHF.

The V gene is TRBV7-3, the J gene TRBJ2-3, with a weak D call TRBD1 (6 bases). Deletions cut 2 bases from V and 4 bases from J, with 13 bases between. Germline V lookup: CDR1 SGHTA, CDR2 FQGTGA. This CDR3 has 15 amino acids. CDR3 sequence (DNA): TGTGCCAGCAGCTTACAGGGGATGATAGCAGATACGCAGTATTTT. It translates to CASSLQGMIADTQYF.

The rearrangement links TRBV27 to TRBJ1-1; D ambiguous. The ends were cut back, 4 bases at V and 4 bases at J, with 13 bases in the middle. The germline gives CDR1 MNHEY, CDR2 SMNVEV (reference sequence). This CDR3 comprises 14 residues. This CDR3 is CASSSRQGSTEAFF. CDR3 bases: TGTGCCAGCAGTTCGAGACAAGGGAGCACTGAAGCTTTCTTT.

The rearrangement joins TRBV7-3 to TRBJ1-4, with TRBD1 identical over 7 bases. CDR1 and CDR2 from the germline V gene are SGHTA and FQGTGA. The V and J ends lost 4 bases and 5 bases, in that order; junction bases with no gene match: 10. The CDR3 covers 16 residues. The CDR3 loop reads CASSSPLSGQNEKLFF. As DNA, the CDR3 is TGTGCCAGCAGCTCCCCACTTTCGGGACAGAATGAAAAACTGTTTTTT.

This clone occurred a few times. The chain uses TRBV14 and TRBJ2-1; D perhaps matches TRBD2 (7 bases). V lost 4 bases, J lost 5 bases, and 18 bases lay in between. CDR3 length: 16 amino acids. Per the germline V gene, CDR1 is SGHDN and CDR2 is FVKESK. CDR3 nucleotide sequence: TGTGCCAGCAGCCCGGGGGGCGGGAGTCTCAACAATGAGCAGTTCTTC. Protein product: CASSPGGGSLNNEQFF.

The chain recombines TRBV11-2 with TRBJ2-7, with TRBD2 as a possible D gene (5 bases). The V end was cut by 1 base, the J end by 0 bases, with 13 bases between. Germline CDR1 and CDR2: SGHAT and FQNNGV. The CDR3 is 16 residues long. CDR3 sequence: CASSLGSGAGSYEQYF. The CDR3 DNA reads as TGTGCCAGCAGCTTAGGTTCAGGTGCGGGCTCCTACGAGCAGTACTTC.

The CDR3 sequence: CATSSRTGVNTDTQYF. CDR3 nucleotides: TGTGCCACCAGCAGCCGGACGGGAGTAAACACAGATACGCAGTATTTT. The rearrangement joins TRBV15 to TRBJ2-3, with a weak D call TRBD2 (6 bases). Germline values: CDR1 LNHNV, CDR2 YYDKDF (reference sequence). The length of the CDR3 is 16 residues. The V end was cut by 3 bases, the J end by 2 bases, with 15 bases between.

This rearrangement joins TRBV11-3 to TRBJ2-3, with a possible D match to TRBD1 (5 bases). Germline CDR1 and CDR2: SGHNT and YENEEA. This CDR3 contains 15 residues. The germline V and J ends were trimmed by 2 bases and 4 bases, with 13 bases remaining between them. The CDR3 here is CASSLNWGSADTQYF. The DNA of the CDR3 is TGTGCCAGCAGCTTAAACTGGGGCAGCGCAGATACGCAGTATTTT. The entire variable domain, with the rest obtained from reference TRBV11-3 and TRBJ2-3, is as follows: EAGVVQSPRYKIIEKKQPVAFWCNPISGHNTLYWYLQNLGQGPELLIRYENEEAVDDSQLPKDRFSAERLKGVDSTLKIQPAELGDSAVYLCASSLNWGSADTQYFGPGTRLTVL.

The V call is TRBV5-1, the J call TRBJ2-1, with TRBD2 as a possible D gene (5 bases). CDR3 length: 13 amino acids. V was cut by 7 bases and J by 8 bases, with 16 bases left in between. CDR1 is SGHRS and CDR2 is YFSETQ in the germline V gene. The DNA of the CDR3 is TGCGCCAGCGCCCCACACCCGGACTATGAGCAGTTCTTC. As protein: CASAPHPDYEQFF. The full variable domain, rest sourced from reference TRBV5-1 and TRBJ2-1, is KAGVTQTPRYLIKTRGQQVTLSCSPISGHRSVSWYQQTPGQGLQFLFEYFSETQRNKGNFPGRFSGRQFSNSRSEMNVSTLELGDSALYLCASAPHPDYEQFFGPGTRLTVL.

V gene TRBV29-1 combines with J gene TRBJ1-1, with D unresolved. This CDR3 has 13 amino acids. The germline V gene encodes CDR1 SQVTM and CDR2 ANQGSEA. V was trimmed by 8 bases and J by 2 bases, leaving 15 bases between them. The CDR3 nucleotides read TGCAGCTATATCAAGGCGGTTAACACTGAAGCTTTCTTT. Protein sequence: CSYIKAVNTEAFF.

The chain combines TRBV5-5 with TRBJ1-1; 8 nucleotides match TRBD1. CDR1 SGHKS and CDR2 YYEKEE come from the germline V gene (reference sequence). The trim removed 0 bases at V and 3 bases at J, leaving 4 bases unmatched. The CDR3 runs 15 residues. The CDR3 nucleotides are TGTGCCAGCAGCTTGGCTCAGGGGGCGCACACTGAAGCTTTCTTT. Protein product: CASSLAQGAHTEAFF.

The DNA for the CDR3 is TGTGCCAGTAATAACTTTTTCGGGGTCCACACCTTC. Protein sequence: CASNNFFGVHTF. The chain combines TRBV19 with TRBJ1-2; D is unclear. The germline V gene has CDR1 LNHDA and CDR2 SQIVND (reference sequence). This CDR3 spans 12 amino acids. V lost 7 bases, J lost 12 bases, and 18 bases lay in between.

V gene TRBV7-2 combines with J gene TRBJ1-2; TRBD1 matches 9 bases. The ends lost 1 base at V and 9 bases at J; junction bases unmatched: 6. Germline V CDR1 and CDR2: SGHTA, FQGNSA. The length of the CDR3 is 14 residues. The CDR3 is CASSLGSQGASYTF. The CDR3 nucleotides read TGTGCCAGCAGCTTAGGGTCACAGGGGGCAAGCTACACCTTC. The whole variable domain, filled in from reference TRBV7-2 and TRBJ1-2, reads GAGVSQSPSNKVTEKGKDVELRCDPISGHTALYWYRQSLGQGLEFLIYFQGNSAPDKSGLPSDRFSAERTGGSVSTLTIQRTQQEDSAVYLCASSLGSQGASYTFGSGTRLTVV.

This CDR3 is CASTRTGSSLAPLHF. CDR3 sequence (DNA): TGTGCCAGCACCAGGACAGGATCTTCTCTTGCACCCCTCCACTTT. The chain recombines TRBV28 with TRBJ1-6, with 7 positions matching TRBD1. The CDR3 is made up of 15 amino acids. V lost 7 bases, J lost 11 bases, and 14 bases stayed unmatched. Germline V gives CDR1 MDHEN, CDR2 SYDVKM.

The rearrangement joins TRBV5-5 to TRBJ2-3; TRBD1 might be the D (5 bases). V was clipped by 4 bases and J by 2 bases, with 17 bases between them. Germline loops: CDR1 SGHKS, CDR2 YYEKEE (reference sequence). CDR3 length equals 16 residues. DNA for the CDR3: TGTGCCAGCAGCCCTACAGACAGACCATTCACAGATACGCAGTATTTT. It is translated as CASSPTDRPFTDTQYF. Full variable domain (rest looked up from reference TRBV5-5 and TRBJ2-3): DAGVTQSPTHLIKTRGQQVTLRCSPISGHKSVSWYQQVLGQGPQFIFQYYEKEERGRGNFPDRFSARQFPNYSSELNVNALLLGDSALYLCASSPTDRPFTDTQYFGPGTRLTVL.

V and J are TRBV3-1 (or the pseudogene TRBV3-2) and TRBJ1-1; perhaps TRBD1 as D (5 bases). Germline-derived CDR1 and CDR2 are LGHDT and YNNKEL (reference sequence). V lost 1 base, J lost 3 bases, and 15 bases lay in between. The CDR3 spans 16 residues. The chain's CDR3 is CASSQAGVLGYTEAFF. As DNA, the CDR3 is TGTGCCAGCAGCCAAGCGGGGGTCCTGGGGTACACTGAAGCTTTCTTT.

The chain recombines TRBV5-1 with TRBJ1-3, with D maybe TRBD1 (6 bases). V shed 6 bases and J shed 0 bases, with 10 bases lying between them. The CDR3 sequence is 14 residues long. The germline gives CDR1 SGHRS, CDR2 YFSETQ. Written as DNA, the CDR3 is TGCGCCAGCACTGGGGGGGCCTCTGGAAACACCATATATTTT. Its protein is CASTGGASGNTIYF.

Comments on this clone: The identical CDR3 is also encoded by other nucleotide sequences in the sample. The CDR3 DNA is TGTGCCAGTAGTATCCGGACAGGGAGCGGCTACACCTTC. Protein product: CASSIRTGSGYTF. The chain employs TRBV19 and TRBJ1-2, with TRBD1 identical over 8 bases. This CDR3 is built from 13 residues. Germline V gene sequence: CDR1 LNHDA, CDR2 SQIVND (reference sequence). With 3 bases clipped from V and 8 bases from J, the junction kept 5 bases outside the gene matches.

The chain couples TRBV7-3 to TRBJ2-5; TRBD2 might be the D (5 bases). This CDR3 has 15 amino acids. Germline lookup yields CDR1 SGHTA and CDR2 FQGTGA. V was pared by 5 bases and J by 2 bases, with 15 bases between. CDR3 in amino acids: CASSPGMAIQETQYF. The CDR3, as DNA: TGTGCCAGCAGCCCGGGGATGGCCATTCAAGAGACCCAGTACTTC. Using reference TRBV7-3 and TRBJ2-5 for the parts outside the CDR3, the full variable domain is GAGVSQTPSNKVTEKGKYVELRCDPISGHTALYWYRQSLGQGPEFLIYFQGTGAADDSGLPNDRFFAVRPEGSVSTLKIQRTERGDSAVYLCASSPGMAIQETQYFGPGTRLLVL.

The chain is built from TRBV3-1 (or the pseudogene TRBV3-2) and TRBJ2-3; TRBD1 matches at 9 bases. The CDR3 extends over 13 amino acids. Germline lookup yields CDR1 LGHDT and CDR2 YNNKEL (reference sequence). V trimming: 5 bases; J trimming: 3 bases; junction bases outside the gene matches: 0. CDR3 nucleotides: TGTGCCAGCAGCGGACAGGGGACAGATACGCAGTATTTT. This translates into CASSGQGTDTQYF.

The chain combines TRBV5-4 with TRBJ1-1, with TRBD1 matching 9 bases. V trimming: 2 bases; J trimming: 1 base; junction bases outside the gene matches: 9. Per germline, CDR1 SGHNT and CDR2 YYREEE (reference sequence). The length of the CDR3 is 17 residues. The CDR3, as DNA: TGTGCCAGCAGCTTTACCGGACAGGGGTGGACGAACACTGAAGCTTTCTTT. It codes for CASSFTGQGWTNTEAFF.

This chain links TRBV9 with TRBJ2-7; 7 nucleotides agree with TRBD2. Per germline, CDR1 SGDLS and CDR2 YYNGEE. V lost 4 bases, J lost 7 bases, and 5 bases stayed unmatched. The CDR3 has 12 amino acids. CDR3 residues: CASSRGGEEQYF. As DNA, the CDR3 is TGTGCCAGCAGCAGGGGAGGGGAAGAGCAGTACTTC.

This rearrangement joins TRBV5-6 to TRBJ2-1, with TRBD1 identical over 8 bases. The CDR3 consists of 16 residues. The V and J ends lost 0 bases and 2 bases, in that order; junction bases with no gene match: 4. The germline V gene encodes CDR1 SGHDT and CDR2 YYEEEE. CDR3 sequence reads: CASSLVGQGPYNEQFF. CDR3 sequence (DNA): TGTGCCAGCAGCTTGGTTGGACAGGGACCCTACAATGAGCAGTTCTTC.

The chain carries TRBV5-5 and TRBJ2-7; 7 bases fit TRBD1. Germline V gene sequence: CDR1 SGHKS, CDR2 YYEKEE (reference sequence). Trimming removed 4 bases from V and 5 bases from J; junction bases left unmatched: 15. CDR3 length: 16 residues. The CDR3 region has the DNA TGTGCCAGCAGCCCGGGGATCGGGACAGCAATCAACGAGCAGTACTTC. Amino acids: CASSPGIGTAINEQYF.

This rearrangement joins TRBV5-1 to TRBJ2-2, with 7 bases lining up with TRBD1. Germline loops: CDR1 SGHRS, CDR2 YFSETQ. The V segment lost 3 bases and the J segment 7 bases; nucleotides outside the gene matches: 6. The CDR3 has 14 amino acids. The CDR3 spells CASSSAPGGGELFF. The CDR3 DNA sequence: TGCGCCAGCAGCTCGGCCCCAGGGGGCGGGGAGCTGTTTTTT.